This passage covers 22 T cell receptor beta chains from one sample sequenced in a study of CD8+ T cells in alopecia areata. Treatment given: oral pan-JAK inhibitor, 5-10 mg twice daily. RNA, once extracted, was reverse transcribed into cDNA for use as the sequencing template. The protocol was immunoSEQ multiplex PCR, while the TCRdb copy is restricted to in-frame clones and leaves out a portion. The table lists about 140,000 clones, 70% to 90% of them singletons, with under 15% in the top ten. The starting material was CD8+ T cells sorted from blood, obtained at week 4, from a patient treated with tofacitinib. These receptors all stem from a human donor with alopecia areata.

The chain uses TRBV19 and TRBJ1-4; tentative D call: TRBD1 (5 bases). V lost 10 bases to trimming and J lost 10 bases, with 16 bases between them. Germline V CDR1 and CDR2: LNHDA, SQIVND (reference sequence). The CDR3 is 12 residues long. DNA for the CDR3: TGTGCCACCGGGGGGGAGACGGGAAAACTGTTTTTT. As protein: CATGGETGKLFF.

CDR3 residues: CASSYSSGFNEQFF. The CDR3 DNA sequence: TGTGCCAGCAGTTACTCGAGTGGGTTTAATGAGCAGTTCTTC. V is TRBV6-5 and J is TRBJ2-1; D ambiguous. Germline assignment: CDR1 MNHEY and CDR2 SVGAGI. V was clipped by 0 bases and J by 7 bases, with 10 bases between them. This CDR3 comprises 14 residues.

V gene TRBV5-1 combines with J gene TRBJ2-7; 7 bases fit TRBD1. From germline, CDR1 is SGHRS and CDR2 YFSETQ. The V and J ends lost 1 base and 2 bases, in that order; junction bases with no gene match: 6. There are 15 residues in the CDR3. The CDR3 sequence: CASSLTQGPPYEQYF. As DNA, the CDR3 is TGCGCCAGCAGCTTGACACAGGGGCCGCCCTACGAGCAGTACTTC. Full variable domain (rest looked up from reference TRBV5-1 and TRBJ2-7): KAGVTQTPRYLIKTRGQQVTLSCSPISGHRSVSWYQQTPGQGLQFLFEYFSETQRNKGNFPGRFSGRQFSNSRSEMNVSTLELGDSALYLCASSLTQGPPYEQYFGPGTRLTVT.

The V and J genes are TRBV5-1 and TRBJ2-3, with D uncertain. The CDR3 contains 13 residues. Per germline, CDR1 SGHRS and CDR2 YFSETQ. The ends were cut back, 4 bases at V and 6 bases at J, with 12 bases in the middle. CDR3 DNA sequence: TGCGCCAGCAGCCCTACGTTTGGGGATACGCAGTATTTT. It is translated as CASSPTFGDTQYF.

The chain carries TRBV7-9 and TRBJ2-2; weak D call: TRBD1 (6 bases). The germline gives CDR1 SEHNR, CDR2 FQNEAQ (reference sequence). V lost 5 bases, J lost 6 bases, and 13 bases lay in between. This CDR3 has 14 residues. The CDR3 reads CASSPRQAPGELFF. The CDR3 nucleotides are TGTGCCAGCAGCCCTAGACAGGCCCCCGGGGAGCTGTTTTTT.

CDR3 DNA sequence: TGCAGCGGGGGGGCTCCGGGGGGCAAAGGCTACACCTTC. It is translated as CSGGAPGGKGYTF. The chain combines TRBV29-1 with TRBJ1-2; maybe TRBD1 (6 bases). Trimming removed 7 bases at V and 8 bases at J, with 20 bases between. Germline V gene data show CDR1 as SQVTM and CDR2 as ANQGSEA. This CDR3 region has 13 residues.

The chain couples TRBV19 to TRBJ1-1; maybe TRBD1 (6 bases). Germline CDR1 and CDR2: LNHDA and SQIVND (reference sequence). The CDR3 totals 13 residues. Deletions cut 5 bases from V and 4 bases from J, with 11 bases between. CDR3 sequence: CASSAGGRTEAFF. The CDR3 DNA reads as TGTGCCAGTAGTGCTGGGGGGCGCACTGAAGCTTTCTTT.

The chain has TRBV9 and TRBJ1-2; D might be TRBD1 (6 bases). From germline, CDR1 is SGDLS and CDR2 YYNGEE. Trimming took 0 bases from V and 4 from J, leaving 10 bases between them. CDR3 length equals 14 residues. In DNA form, the CDR3 reads TGTGCCAGCAGCGTAGAAGGGGGTCTCTATGGCTACACCTTC. Translated, it gives CASSVEGGLYGYTF.

This clone occurred a few times. The rearrangement uses TRBV4-1 and TRBJ2-7; D is ambiguous. With 0 bases removed from V and 0 bases from J, the gap between germline ends came to 12 bases. This CDR3 region has 16 residues. Germline loops: CDR1 MGHRA, CDR2 YSYEKL. The CDR3: CASSQDKLLDSYEQYF. The DNA for the CDR3 is TGCGCCAGCAGCCAAGATAAGTTACTCGACTCCTACGAGCAGTACTTC.

V usage is TRBV19 and J usage is TRBJ2-1, with TRBD1 matching 9 bases. With 9 bases clipped from V and 7 bases from J, the junction kept 10 bases outside the gene matches. Germline V gene sequence: CDR1 LNHDA, CDR2 SQIVND (reference sequence). CDR3 length equals 14 residues. The CDR3 DNA sequence: TGTGCCAGCACAGCACGGACAGGGGCAAATGAGCAGTTCTTC. This sequence encodes CASTARTGANEQFF.

The V and J genes are TRBV6-5 and TRBJ2-3; 8 positions match TRBD2. After removal of 4 bases from V and 6 bases from J, the junction contained 6 bases not matched to a gene. The CDR3 consists of 14 residues. Germline V gene data show CDR1 as MNHEY and CDR2 as SVGAGI. DNA of the CDR3: TGTGCCAGCAGTTCCTCTAGCGGGTTGGATACGCAGTATTTT. As protein: CASSSSSGLDTQYF.

This clone was picked up one time. The chain couples TRBV6-5 to TRBJ2-2; D unclear. V was pared by 2 bases and J by 1 base, with 11 bases between. Germline CDR1 MNHEY, CDR2 SVGAGI. The CDR3 sequence is 16 residues long. CDR3 loop: CASSYLTDGNTGELFF. In DNA, the CDR3 is TGTGCCAGCAGTTACCTCACGGACGGGAACACCGGGGAGCTGTTTTTT.

This chain uses TRBV5-4 with TRBJ1-1, with D perhaps matching TRBD1 (6 bases). CDR1 and CDR2 (germline): SGHNT, YYREEE (reference sequence). V was clipped by 0 bases and J by 8 bases, with 14 bases between them. This CDR3 comprises 14 residues. For the CDR3, the DNA is TGTGCCAGCAGCTTGGATGGACAGCCAGAGGAAGCTTTCTTT. Its translation is CASSLDGQPEEAFF.

This clone has just a few counts. This chain joins TRBV29-1 and TRBJ2-1; 8 positions agree with TRBD2. In germline, CDR1 is SQVTM, CDR2 ANQGSEA. This CDR3 spans 13 amino acids. V shed 6 bases and J 5 bases; nucleotides not matched to a gene: 6. This CDR3 reads CSVSSGDNNEQFF. In nucleotides, the CDR3 is TGCAGCGTGAGTAGCGGGGACAACAATGAGCAGTTCTTC.

The chain carries TRBV7-9 and TRBJ1-2; D not certain. Germline V lookup: CDR1 SEHNR, CDR2 FQNEAQ (reference sequence). This CDR3 contains 15 residues. V lost 5 bases, J lost 0 bases, and 13 bases lay in between. The CDR3 bases are TGTGCCAGCAGCCCCCACGAGGGAGCTAACTATGGCTACACCTTC. Its protein product is CASSPHEGANYGYTF. The whole variable domain, filled in from reference TRBV7-9 and TRBJ1-2, reads DTGVSQNPRHKITKRGQNVTFRCDPISEHNRLYWYRQTLGQGPEFLTYFQNEAQLEKSRLLSDRFSAERPKGSFSTLEIQRTEQGDSAMYLCASSPHEGANYGYTFGSGTRLTVV.

This chain connects TRBV2 to TRBJ2-7; tentative D call: TRBD1 (5 bases). The germline V gene encodes CDR1 SNHLY and CDR2 FYNNEI. The CDR3 contains 12 residues. Trimming removed 10 bases from V and 4 bases from J, with 14 bases in between. CDR3 protein: CATTSAGYEQYF. In DNA form, the CDR3 reads TGTGCCACCACCAGCGCAGGGTACGAGCAGTACTTC.

The genes are TRBV4-1 and TRBJ2-7, with D unresolved. V lost 0 bases and J lost 5, with 11 bases in between. This CDR3 has 14 amino acids. Germline loops: CDR1 MGHRA, CDR2 YSYEKL. The CDR3: CASSQELGADEQYF. CDR3 sequence (DNA): TGCGCCAGCAGCCAAGAATTAGGCGCGGACGAGCAGTACTTC.

V is TRBV4-1 and J is TRBJ2-7; 11 nucleotides match TRBD2. V gave up 1 base and J gave up 3 bases; unmatched junction bases: 5. The length of the CDR3 is 16 residues. Germline-derived CDR1 and CDR2 are MGHRA and YSYEKL. The CDR3 DNA is TGCGCCAGCAGCCAAGTTAGCGGGAGGGCCAACTACGAGCAGTACTTC. It translates to CASSQVSGRANYEQYF.

This rearrangement joins TRBV5-1 to TRBJ1-5; D call uncertain. Trimming cost V 0 bases and J 7 bases, with 11 bases left between them. This CDR3 is built from 14 residues. Per germline, CDR1 SGHRS and CDR2 YFSETQ. CDR3 coding DNA: TGCGCCAGCAGCTTGGGACCGGGTGAACAGCCCCAGCATTTT. It yields the protein CASSLGPGEQPQHF.

V usage is TRBV2 and J usage is TRBJ2-7; D is perhaps TRBD1 (5 bases). Trimming stripped 6 bases from V and 3 bases from J, with 9 bases between. This CDR3 is 12 amino acids long. Per the germline V gene, CDR1 is SNHLY and CDR2 is FYNNEI. In DNA form, the CDR3 reads TGTGCCAGCAGAGGACAATACTACGAGCAGTACTTC. Translating it yields CASRGQYYEQYF.

This CDR3 is CAWSPPGLADYNEQFF. CDR3 bases: TGTGCCTGGAGTCCCCCGGGACTAGCGGATTACAATGAGCAGTTCTTC. The V call is TRBV30, the J call TRBJ2-1; 11 bases map to TRBD2. CDR1 and CDR2 (germline): GTSNPN, SVGIG (reference sequence). The trim removed 2 bases at V and 4 bases at J, leaving 7 bases unmatched. The CDR3 is made up of 16 amino acids. The full variable domain, in which reference TRBV30 and TRBJ2-1 provide the parts outside the CDR3, is SQTIHQWPATLVQPVGSPLSLECTVEGTSNPNLYWYRQAAGRGLQLLFYSVGIGQISSEVPQNLSASRPQDRQFILSSKKLLLSDSGFYLCAWSPPGLADYNEQFFGPGTRLTVL.

This sequence joins TRBV4-1 and TRBJ2-1, with TRBD2 matching over 7 bases. V was clipped by 1 base and J by 2 bases; unmatched bases: 5. Per germline, CDR1 MGHRA and CDR2 YSYEKL. The CDR3 consists of 16 residues. CDR3 bases: TGCGCCAGCAGCCAAGGGGACGGGAGGACCTACAATGAGCAGTTCTTC. It yields the protein CASSQGDGRTYNEQFF.